This TCR beta chain was captured in a study of blood T cell repertoires in COVID-19. Study at large: Acute and convalescent COVID-19 specimens originated in the United States, Italy and Spain.

The V end lost 1 base, the J end lost 1 base, and 8 bases lay between the germline ends. The germline gives CDR1 MDHEN, CDR2 SYDVKM. This CDR3 has 15 residues. Using immunoSEQ multiplex PCR, the repertoire was profiled, and TCRdb retains in-frame clones only, with some absent. The sample lists 150,000 or so clones, under 90% occurring once. The V and J genes are TRBV28 and TRBJ2-1; no definite D call. Material: peripheral blood. The source of this sequence is a human donor in a cohort sampled during active COVID-19. The chain's CDR3 is CASSLSGTSYNEQFF. The CDR3 DNA sequence: TGTGCCAGCAGTTTATCGGGTACATCCTACAATGAGCAGTTCTTC.